This TCR beta chain was sequenced in a study of T-cell memory formation after mild COVID-19. V shed 2 bases and J shed 4 bases, with 11 bases lying between them. CDR3 length: 13 amino acids. The germline V gene encodes CDR1 GTSNPN and CDR2 SVGIG (reference sequence). The table lists this clonotype with a few counts. TCRdb used MiXCR to reprocess the 5' RACE reads, holding one entry per CDR3 protein. The table includes about 200,000 distinct CDR3 sequences, approximately 10% detected once. The source of this sequence is a man between 18 and 35 years old who had mild COVID-19 (a few samples of this study predate the infection). Cell type and time point are not known. The chain is built from TRBV30 and TRBJ1-1; D not certain. The sequenced material came from PBMCs or a T cell subset sorted from them (not recorded which). CDR3 nucleotides: TGTGCCTGGAGTATCGGGTCGGGCACTGAAGCTTTCTTT. It yields the protein CAWSIGSGTEAFF.